The table lists the clone carrying this T cell receptor beta chain with a count of one. In the original workflow: Counts of nucleated cells, estimated from reference gene primer amplification, were obtained. Repertoires were generated with immunoSEQ multiplex PCR, while TCRdb's copy carries only in-frame clones and drops some. V and J calls and clone size are those listed in that table; D and trimming were worked out from the DNA. This table holds more than 80,000 clones, about 70% found once. The data were taken from a study of blood T cell repertoires in COVID-19. Study background: Italy, Spain and the United States were the sources of the convalescent and acute COVID-19 samples. The cDNA or gDNA used as material had been derived from T cells, B-cell-depleted T cells, or PBMCs.

The CDR3 consists of 12 residues. Germline CDR1 reads MNHEY; CDR2 reads SVGAGI. V shed 6 bases and J shed 3 bases, with 8 bases lying between them. This chain connects TRBV6-5 to TRBJ1-1; D is possibly TRBD1 (6 bases). Sequencing input: peripheral blood. This TCR derives from a woman older than 75 with active or convalescent COVID-19. The CDR3 sequence is CASRGHDTEAFF. CDR3 in DNA: TGTGCCAGCAGGGGACACGACACTGAAGCTTTCTTT.